This T cell receptor beta chain was captured in a study of blood T cell repertoires in COVID-19. About the research overall: The United States, Italy and Spain were the sources of the acute and convalescent COVID-19 samples. T cells, B-cell-depleted T cells, or PBMCs supplied cDNA or gDNA.

Germline V CDR1 and CDR2: DFQATT, SNEGSKA (reference sequence). There are 11 residues in the CDR3. Between the trimmed V and J ends, which lost 3 bases and 5 bases, there was a span of 7 bases. Original data processing: Amplification of reference gene primers was used by the study to estimate nucleated cell counts. Here immunoSEQ multiplex PCR was the method, and the copy in TCRdb shows in-frame clones only, minus some. V and J calls and clone size are as listed in that table; D and trimming were resolved from the DNA. The data contain 100,000 or so clones, approximately 80% of them singletons. V gene TRBV20-1 combines with J gene TRBJ2-5; D is undetermined. Sequenced sample: peripheral blood. This receptor was taken from a man aged 60-69 years with active or convalescent COVID-19. The chain's CDR3 is CSASPLETQYF. CDR3 bases: TGCAGTGCTAGCCCCCTGGAGACCCAGTACTTC.